This is a list of T cell receptor beta chains from one sample in a study of T cell changes during pregnancy in multiple sclerosis. Method: immunoSEQ multiplex PCR; TCRdb's copy keeps in-frame clones and lacks some. The sample consists of fewer than 40,000 clones, approximately 89% of them appearing once. Source: CD8+ T cells from peripheral blood mononuclear cells, taken in the first trimester of pregnancy. These receptors were obtained from a female donor with multiple sclerosis, enrolled in a pregnancy study. Both conserved end residues are part of each CDR3. D genes are given only for firm matches.

len	j_gene	v_gene	d_gene	CDR3aa
14	TRBJ2-7	TRBV27	.	CASSLIPISYEQYF
14	.	TRBV27	.	CASSFGGEGLEQYF
13	TRBJ2-5	TRBV28	.	CASSPRLKETQYF
14	TRBJ1-1	TRBV7-9	.	CASSLGGTITEAFF
15	TRBJ2-1	TRBV2	.	CASSVGQRPYNEQFF
18	TRBJ2-2	TRBV9	TRBD2	CASSVGSVTSENTGELFF
14	TRBJ2-5	TRBV5-6	TRBD1	CASSLLTGSETQYF
15	TRBJ2-7	TRBV4-1	TRBD1	CASSQRPGQGDEQYF
14	TRBJ1-2	TRBV5-6	.	CASSFPRQDYGYTF
16	TRBJ1-6	TRBV21-1	.	CAQLDGRSSYNSPLHF
15	TRBJ2-1	TRBV10-3	TRBD2	CAIRTSGRSNNEQFF
14	TRBJ1-2	TRBV29-1	.	CSVRGQKDNGGYTF
13	TRBJ2-1	TRBV5-6	TRBD2	CASSLVLAGEQFF
14	TRBJ1-1	TRBV7-8	.	CASSLRGGHTEAFF
14	TRBJ2-7	TRBV5-1	TRBD1	CASSGGTGVYEQYF
17	TRBJ2-7	TRBV11-2	TRBD1	CASSLDEWGQGNYEQYF
14	TRBJ2-7	TRBV27	TRBD2	CASSPGGALFEQYF
15	TRBJ2-7	TRBV6-1	TRBD2	CASSERVAGSYEQYF
15	TRBJ1-2	TRBV5-1	.	CASSLWGVGGPGYTF
14	TRBJ2-5	TRBV6-5	.	CASSYYSPQGTQYF
17	TRBJ2-2	TRBV7-9	TRBD1	CASSLDRGPPNTGELFF
15	TRBJ2-7	TRBV27	.	CASSLRSGTHYEQYF
14	TRBJ1-3	TRBV6-1	TRBD1	CASSGTGSGNTIYF
15	TRBJ2-3	TRBV18	.	CASSPGTIGTDTQYF
17	TRBJ1-4	TRBV4-3	.	CASSQDGGVGTNEKLFF
19	TRBJ1-1	TRBV2	TRBD1	CASSVYTGTAYLLMTEAFF
13	TRBJ2-3	TRBV7-9	.	CASSLPTGDTQYF
16	TRBJ1-1	TRBV4-1	TRBD1	CASSLRGLSWDTEAFF
16	TRBJ2-5	TRBV7-9	.	CASSLSPRDPQETQYF
15	TRBJ2-7	TRBV7-2	.	CASSLGSTSTYEQYF
16	TRBJ1-2	TRBV30	TRBD1	CAWSVKPGQGIAGYTF
15	TRBJ2-5	TRBV5-4	TRBD2	CASSLEASGTETQYF
17	TRBJ2-1	TRBV5-6	TRBD2	CASSLGVGLVSYNEQFF
14	TRBJ2-7	TRBV27	.	CASSLSGSSYEQYF
16	TRBJ2-7	TRBV7-9	TRBD2	CASSEFTSGPMGEQYF
16	TRBJ2-2	TRBV4-3	TRBD2	CASSHLAGEYTGELFF
15	TRBJ2-1	TRBV5-4	TRBD2	CASSPDRDYYNEQFF
15	TRBJ2-7	TRBV7-9	TRBD2	CASSSTAGGVYEQYF
13	TRBJ1-6	TRBV10-1	.	CASSESPVSPLHF
16	TRBJ2-1	TRBV27	TRBD2	CASSPSAGDSYNEQFF
15	TRBJ2-1	TRBV6-5	.	CASSYSISGDNEQFF
14	TRBJ2-3	TRBV7-2	.	CASSLGVGRDTQYF
13	TRBJ2-7	TRBV6-1	.	CASTRGEQGPSYF
18	TRBJ2-6	TRBV27	TRBD2	CASSSVAGGATGANVLTF
13	TRBJ1-2	TRBV4-1	.	CASSQVIGTGYTF
11	TRBJ2-3	TRBV2	.	CASRGTDTQYF
14	TRBJ2-7	TRBV7-6	.	CASSLGNRVYEQYF
13	TRBJ2-2	TRBV19	.	CASTRENTGELFF
13	TRBJ1-1	TRBV10-3	TRBD1	CAISPDRDTEAFF
15	TRBJ2-7	TRBV28	TRBD1	CASSHPGQVPYEQYF